Each of the 28 T cell receptor beta chains below was sequenced from the same sample in a study of blood T cell repertoires in COVID-19. The protocol was immunoSEQ multiplex PCR, while the TCRdb copy is restricted to in-frame clones and leaves out a portion. The repertoire holds some 89,000 clones, with roughly 84% as singletons. The sequenced sample consisted of peripheral blood. These receptors were obtained from a man between 65 and 79 years old with acute or convalescent COVID-19.

This clone was counted a single time. In DNA, the CDR3 is TGTGCCAGCAGCTTACAGGGAGAAAACATTCAGTACTTC. This sequence encodes CASSLQGENIQYF. This chain links TRBV5-8 with TRBJ2-4; D perhaps matches TRBD1 (6 bases). Germline V lookup: CDR1 SGHTS, CDR2 YDEGEE. This CDR3 has 13 residues. Trimming left V 2 bases short and J 5 bases short, with 8 bases between.

The genes are TRBV7-2 and TRBJ2-3; D uncertain. The V end lost 4 bases, the J end lost 0 bases, and 14 bases lay between the germline ends. Germline V gives CDR1 SGHTA, CDR2 FQGNSA. This CDR3 has 16 residues. The chain's CDR3 is CASSSGGPASTDTQYF. For the CDR3, the DNA is TGTGCCAGCAGCTCTGGCGGCCCGGCTAGCACAGATACGCAGTATTTT.

The chain joins TRBV28 to TRBJ2-7; D call uncertain. Germline CDR1 and CDR2: MDHEN and SYDVKM. Trimming pared 5 bases from V and 0 bases from J, leaving 11 bases between. There are 14 residues in the CDR3. CDR3 amino acids: CASSQGGYSYEQYF. The CDR3 nucleotides are TGTGCCAGCAGTCAAGGCGGCTACTCCTACGAGCAGTACTTC.

This sequence joins TRBV11-2 and TRBJ1-1, with D possibly TRBD1 on 5 matching bases. The CDR3 covers 12 residues. Trimming cost V 5 bases and J 9 bases, with 13 bases left between them. The germline V gene has CDR1 SGHAT and CDR2 FQNNGV. The CDR3 DNA reads as TGTGCCAGCAGCCCGGGCGGGGGTCAAGCTTTCTTT. Translation: CASSPGGGQAFF.

The CDR3 spells CASRSGTGPEQQYF. The CDR3 DNA reads TGTGCCAGCAGGTCCGGGACAGGGCCCGAACAGCAGTACTTC. V is TRBV28 and J is TRBJ2-7, with TRBD1 matching over 9 bases. CDR3 length: 14 amino acids. The V gene end was trimmed by 6 bases and the J gene end by 8 bases; junction bases not matched to a gene: 11. CDR1 is MDHEN and CDR2 is SYDVKM in the germline V gene.

This clone has more than one count but fewer than ten. The rearrangement joins TRBV3-1 (or the pseudogene TRBV3-2) to TRBJ2-1; 10 positions agree with TRBD2. The J segment lost 3 bases and the V segment lost 4 bases, leaving 3 bases of the junction unmatched. Germline lookup yields CDR1 LGHDT and CDR2 YNNKEL (reference sequence). The CDR3 totals 15 residues. CDR3 in amino acids: CASSRTSGYYNEQFF. CDR3 bases: TGTGCCAGCAGCCGGACTAGCGGTTACTACAATGAGCAGTTCTTC.

This clone showed up just a few times. The gene calls are TRBV18 and TRBJ1-2; TRBD1 is a possible D gene (6 bases). Germline V CDR1 and CDR2: KGHSH, LQKENI. V lost 1 base and J 6 bases, leaving 9 bases between the germline ends. CDR3 length: 13 amino acids. Here the CDR3 DNA reads TGTGCCAGCTCACCACACAGGGAGAATGGCTACACCTTC. Protein sequence: CASSPHRENGYTF.

The V and J genes are TRBV7-2 and TRBJ1-3; 10 bases are shared with TRBD1. With V trimmed by 5 bases and J by 3 bases, 7 bases remained unmatched. Germline CDR1 SGHTA, CDR2 FQGNSA. This CDR3 is built from 16 residues. The CDR3 sequence is CASSRARDRGGNTIYF. CDR3 bases: TGTGCCAGCAGCCGGGCCCGGGACAGGGGTGGAAACACCATATATTTT.

This chain uses TRBV18 with TRBJ2-2; 12 bases agree with TRBD1. Germline loops: CDR1 KGHSH, CDR2 LQKENI. This CDR3 is 18 amino acids long. Trimming cost V 0 bases and J 1 base; bases outside gene matches: 3. This CDR3 is CASSPPGQGAQNTGELFF. The CDR3 DNA reads as TGTGCCAGCTCACCACCGGGACAGGGGGCGCAGAACACCGGGGAGCTGTTTTTT. Full variable domain (remainder filled in from reference TRBV18 and TRBJ2-2): NAGVMQNPRHLVRRRGQEARLRCSPMKGHSHVYWYRQLPEEGLKFMVYLQKENIIDESGMPKERFSAEFPKEGPSILRIQQVVRGDSAAYFCASSPPGQGAQNTGELFFGEGSRLTVL.

This chain connects TRBV2 to TRBJ2-6; D is perhaps TRBD1 (6 bases). The CDR3 runs 15 residues. CDR1 SNHLY and CDR2 FYNNEI come from the germline V gene. The ends were cut back, 4 bases at V and 1 base at J, with 8 bases in the middle. DNA for the CDR3: TGTGCCAGCAGTGGCAGGGGTTCTGGGGCCAACGTCCTGACTTTC. Its protein is CASSGRGSGANVLTF.

The chain has TRBV28 and TRBJ1-5; unclear D gene. CDR1 and CDR2 (germline): MDHEN, SYDVKM. The CDR3 loop spans 13 amino acids. The V end was cut by 6 bases, the J end by 7 bases, with 13 bases between. Here the CDR3 reads CASSSVSGQPQHF. CDR3 DNA sequence: TGTGCCAGCAGCTCAGTAAGCGGACAGCCCCAGCATTTT.

V and J are TRBV5-6 and TRBJ2-1, with D maybe TRBD2 (6 bases). The CDR3 is 15 residues long. CDR1 is SGHDT and CDR2 is YYEEEE in the germline V gene. V shed 4 bases and J shed 3 bases, with 14 bases lying between them. CDR3: CASSGTGVGYNEQFF. The CDR3 bases are TGTGCCAGCAGCGGGACGGGGGTCGGCTACAATGAGCAGTTCTTC. The full variable domain, completed using reference TRBV5-6 and TRBJ2-1, is DAGVTQSPTHLIKTRGQQVTLRCSPKSGHDTVSWYQQALGQGPQFIFQYYEEEERQRGNFPDRFSGHQFPNYSSELNVNALLLGDSALYLCASSGTGVGYNEQFFGPGTRLTVL.

The chain has TRBV4-1 and TRBJ1-3; perhaps TRBD1 as D (5 bases). V was cut by 3 bases and J by 0 bases, with 18 bases left in between. There are 18 residues in the CDR3. The V gene's germline CDR1 is MGHRA and CDR2 YSYEKL. CDR3 amino acids: CASSHQLEGLTSGNTIYF. CDR3 in DNA: TGCGCCAGCAGCCACCAATTGGAGGGACTTACCTCTGGAAACACCATATATTTT.

This chain connects TRBV5-6 to TRBJ2-3, with 11 bases fitting TRBD1. The ends lost 2 bases at V and 4 bases at J; junction bases unmatched: 3. The CDR3 runs to 15 residues. The germline V gene encodes CDR1 SGHDT and CDR2 YYEEEE. The CDR3 loop reads CASSFGTGGADTQYF. CDR3 in DNA: TGTGCCAGCAGCTTTGGGACAGGGGGTGCAGATACGCAGTATTTT.

The chain links TRBV10-3 to TRBJ2-2; 7 bases align to TRBD1. Germline-derived CDR1 and CDR2 are ENHRY and SYGVKD. The CDR3 spans 16 residues. The J segment lost 3 bases and the V segment lost 7 bases, leaving 11 bases of the junction unmatched. DNA of the CDR3: TGTGCCATCAAAAAAAGCCGACAGGGACACACCGGGGAGCTGTTTTTT. This gives the protein CAIKKSRQGHTGELFF.

CDR3 loop: CASSQHTGSGANVLTF. For the CDR3, the DNA is TGCGCCAGCAGCCAACACACAGGGTCTGGGGCCAACGTCCTGACTTTC. The V gene is TRBV4-1, the J gene TRBJ2-6; possibly TRBD1 for D (6 bases). Germline CDR1 MGHRA, CDR2 YSYEKL. The CDR3 covers 16 residues. Trimming pared 2 bases from V and 1 base from J, leaving 9 bases between.

This clone was detected a few times. The rearrangement uses TRBV29-1 and TRBJ2-5, with 9 bases that match TRBD1. The CDR3 sequence is 12 residues long. V lost 3 bases, J lost 6 bases, and 2 bases stayed unmatched. Per the germline V gene, CDR1 is SQVTM and CDR2 is ANQGSEA. CDR3 sequence (DNA): TGCAGCGTTGAGGGACAGGGCCAGACCCAGTACTTC. As protein: CSVEGQGQTQYF.

The CDR3: CASSVRGAAEQFF. The DNA for the CDR3 is TGTGCCAGCAGTGTCCGGGGTGCAGCTGAGCAGTTCTTC. The gene calls are TRBV12-3 or TRBV12-4 and TRBJ2-1, with D possibly being TRBD2 (5 bases). The V and J ends lost 5 bases and 9 bases respectively, with 14 bases between them. The CDR3 sequence is 13 residues long.

The chain is built from TRBV1 and TRBJ2-5; TRBD2 is taken as the D call from the table, unchecked against the DNA. TRBV1 is a listed pseudogene. The CDR3 loop spans 19 amino acids. In nucleotides, the CDR3 is TGCACCAGCAGCCGACCCGGCTATGCGGGGGCCACCCGTGGAGAGACCCAGTACTTC. As protein: CTSSRPGYAGATRGETQYF.

The chain is built from TRBV5-6 and TRBJ1-2; D might be TRBD1 (5 bases). V lost 4 bases and J 4 bases, leaving 17 bases between the germline ends. Germline CDR1 reads SGHDT; CDR2 reads YYEEEE. This CDR3 contains 15 residues. This chain's CDR3 is CASSGGGTRSYGYTF. The CDR3, as DNA: TGTGCCAGCAGCGGAGGAGGGACCCGGAGCTATGGCTACACCTTC.

This clone was picked up a small number of times. J is TRBJ2-7 and V is TRBV11-2; D is unresolved. V was clipped by 5 bases and J by 2 bases, with 7 bases between them. The CDR3 extends over 12 amino acids. Germline lookup yields CDR1 SGHAT and CDR2 FQNNGV. The CDR3 DNA reads as TGTGCCAGCAGCCAGAGGCCCTACGAGCAGTACTTC. It codes for CASSQRPYEQYF. The full variable domain, completed using reference TRBV11-2 and TRBJ2-7, is EAGVAQSPRYKIIEKRQSVAFWCNPISGHATLYWYQQILGQGPKLLIQFQNNGVVDDSQLPKDRFSAERLKGVDSTLKIQPAKLEDSAVYLCASSQRPYEQYFGPGTRLTVT.

This clone was detected once. This rearrangement joins TRBV29-1 to TRBJ2-5; 11 bases match TRBD2. The V and J ends lost 3 bases and 3 bases, in that order; junction bases with no gene match: 6. There are 15 residues in the CDR3. Germline-derived CDR1 and CDR2 are SQVTM and ANQGSEA. The CDR3 sequence: CSVDGLAGGEETQYF. The CDR3 bases are TGCAGCGTTGATGGGCTAGCGGGGGGTGAAGAGACCCAGTACTTC.

CDR3 in amino acids: CASSPREGREAFF. As DNA, the CDR3 is TGTGCCAGCAGCCCCAGGGAGGGCCGAGAAGCTTTCTTT. The rearrangement joins TRBV7-9 to TRBJ1-1, with a weak D call TRBD1 (5 bases). Per the germline V gene, CDR1 is SEHNR and CDR2 is FQNEAQ (reference sequence). V lost 5 bases and J lost 8, with 15 bases in between. The CDR3 loop spans 13 amino acids.

This chain connects TRBV18 to TRBJ2-6; D call uncertain. This CDR3 spans 15 amino acids. CDR1 KGHSH and CDR2 LQKENI come from the germline V gene. Trimming cost V 3 bases and J 2 bases, with 8 bases left between them. In nucleotides, the CDR3 is TGTGCCAGCTCACCCTCCAGGCCTGGGGCCAACGTCCTGACTTTC. Translated, it gives CASSPSRPGANVLTF.

CDR3 nucleotide sequence: TGTGCCAGCAGCTTGGACAGGGTTACTCAAGAGACCCAGTACTTC. This sequence encodes CASSLDRVTQETQYF. The rearrangement joins TRBV5-4 to TRBJ2-5, with a tentative D call TRBD1 (6 bases). V was clipped by 0 bases and J by 2 bases, with 11 bases between them. CDR1 and CDR2 from the germline V gene are SGHNT and YYREEE (reference sequence). This CDR3 is 15 amino acids long.

The chain couples TRBV5-6 to TRBJ2-3; 7 bases map to TRBD1. V shed 4 bases and J 0 bases; nucleotides not matched to a gene: 5. Germline V CDR1 and CDR2: SGHDT, YYEEEE. This CDR3 spans 15 amino acids. The CDR3 DNA sequence: TGTGCCAGCAGCCCCCGACAGGGAAGCACAGATACGCAGTATTTT. It codes for CASSPRQGSTDTQYF.

The rearrangement uses TRBV5-1 and TRBJ2-1; a possible D gene is TRBD2 (5 bases). The length of the CDR3 is 15 residues. V lost 0 bases and J lost 0, with 7 bases in between. The germline CDR1 and CDR2 sequences are SGHRS and YFSETQ. CDR3 region: CASSLERSSYNEQFF. In DNA form, the CDR3 reads TGCGCCAGCAGCTTGGAGCGGAGCTCCTACAATGAGCAGTTCTTC.

The chain joins TRBV5-6 to TRBJ1-5, with 7 bases fitting TRBD1. Losses at the gene ends were 1 base for V and 7 bases for J; bases not matched to a gene: 5. CDR1 SGHDT and CDR2 YYEEEE come from the germline V gene. The CDR3 loop spans 14 amino acids. DNA of the CDR3: TGTGCCAGCAGCTTGACAGGGGACGGACAGCCCCAGCATTTT. This translates into CASSLTGDGQPQHF.